This T cell receptor (beta chain) was retrieved from a study of shared clonotypes between healthy human individuals. Study-level background: Researchers drew samples from two women and a few men aged 18 to 49.

Germline CDR1 reads SGHRS; CDR2 reads YFSETQ. The CDR3 is made up of 14 amino acids. V shed 4 bases and J shed 4 bases, with 13 bases lying between them. Only in-frame clones appear in the TCRdb table, and some are missing; sequencing was by immunoSEQ multiplex PCR. The sample consists of hundreds of thousands of clones, less than 80% of them appearing once. The rearrangement links TRBV5-1 to TRBJ2-3, with D perhaps assigned TRBD1 or TRBD2 (5 bases each). This TCR came from a woman in her thirties in good health. Sequencing was done on a sample of memory CD4+ T cells sorted from blood. Sample subset: CD45RA-negative fraction. CDR3 sequence reads: CASSQGDGSDTQYF. CDR3 nucleotides: TGCGCCAGCAGCCAGGGAGATGGCTCAGATACGCAGTATTTT. Based on the CDR3 plus reference TRBV5-1 and TRBJ2-3, the full variable domain is KAGVTQTPRYLIKTRGQQVTLSCSPISGHRSVSWYQQTPGQGLQFLFEYFSETQRNKGNFPGRFSGRQFSNSRSEMNVSTLELGDSALYLCASSQGDGSDTQYFGPGTRLTVL.